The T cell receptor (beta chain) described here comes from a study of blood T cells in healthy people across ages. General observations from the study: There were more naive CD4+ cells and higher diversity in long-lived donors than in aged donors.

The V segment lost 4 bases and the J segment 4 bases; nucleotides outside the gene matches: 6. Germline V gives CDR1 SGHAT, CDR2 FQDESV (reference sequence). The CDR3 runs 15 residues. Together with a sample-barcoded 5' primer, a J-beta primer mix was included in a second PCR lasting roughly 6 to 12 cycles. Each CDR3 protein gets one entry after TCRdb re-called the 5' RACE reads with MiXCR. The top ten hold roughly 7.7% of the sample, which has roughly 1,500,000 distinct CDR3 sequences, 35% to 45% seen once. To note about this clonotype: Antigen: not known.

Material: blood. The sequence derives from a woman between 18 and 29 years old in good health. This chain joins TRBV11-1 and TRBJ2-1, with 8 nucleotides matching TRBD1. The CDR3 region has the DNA TGTGCCAGCAGCTATGGACAGGGTGTTTACAATGAGCAGTTCTTC. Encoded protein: CASSYGQGVYNEQFF.